These T cell receptor beta chains were read from a single sample in a study of CXCR3-negative and CXCR3-positive naive CD8 T cells. TCRdb reprocessed the 5' RACE reads, with one entry per CDR3 protein and no DNA. The table lists about 150,000 distinct CDR3 sequences, with approximately 0.27% in the top ten. What was sequenced was naive CXCR3+ CD8+ T cells from blood. These receptors originate from a human donor in good health. Some clones in this sample may be carry-over from other donors' samples. The CDR3 runs from the conserved cysteine through the conserved F or W.

j_call: TRBJ1-1; v_call: TRBV6-4; cdr3_length: 13; cdr3_aa: CASSDGLNTEAFF
j_call: TRBJ2-5; v_call: TRBV7-9; cdr3_length: 15; cdr3_aa: CASSPLGTGKETQYF
j_call: TRBJ2-1; v_call: TRBV7-9; cdr3_length: 13; cdr3_aa: CASSQGLAKEQFF
j_call: TRBJ2-3; v_call: TRBV29-1; cdr3_length: 16; cdr3_aa: CSVDPPLAGAEDTQYF
j_call: TRBJ1-4; v_call: TRBV28; cdr3_length: 13; cdr3_aa: CASSTDVNEKLFF
j_call: TRBJ1-1; v_call: TRBV11-3; cdr3_length: 12; cdr3_aa: CASSLGGVRAFF
j_call: TRBJ1-2; v_call: TRBV5-1; cdr3_length: 17; cdr3_aa: CASTPTPTVQPGYGYTF
j_call: TRBJ2-1; v_call: TRBV20-1; cdr3_length: 16; cdr3_aa: CSARRIPSGMNGEQFF
j_call: TRBJ2-1; v_call: TRBV12-3/TRBV12-4; cdr3_length: 16; cdr3_aa: CASSPLSGSSYNEQFF
j_call: TRBJ2-1; v_call: TRBV4-3; cdr3_length: 17; cdr3_aa: CASSPIHRGSSYNEQFF
j_call: TRBJ1-1; v_call: TRBV9; cdr3_length: 16; cdr3_aa: CASSVGEGLLDTEAFF
j_call: TRBJ2-7; v_call: TRBV28; cdr3_length: 14; cdr3_aa: CASSATGGGNEQYF
j_call: TRBJ2-7; v_call: TRBV7-9; cdr3_length: 11; cdr3_aa: CASSLGREQYF
j_call: TRBJ2-5; v_call: TRBV14; cdr3_length: 14; cdr3_aa: CASSQVGGDETQYF
j_call: TRBJ2-3; v_call: TRBV7-9; cdr3_length: 16; cdr3_aa: CASSPLDRVDSDTQYF
j_call: TRBJ1-1; v_call: TRBV30; cdr3_length: 13; cdr3_aa: CAWSGRGTTEAFF
j_call: TRBJ1-1; v_call: TRBV7-9; cdr3_length: 15; cdr3_aa: CASSREGPGGSGAFF
j_call: TRBJ1-1; v_call: TRBV7-9; cdr3_length: 12; cdr3_aa: CASSYEVSGAFF
j_call: TRBJ2-7; v_call: TRBV12-3/TRBV12-4; cdr3_length: 11; cdr3_aa: CASRGPYEQYF
j_call: TRBJ2-1; v_call: TRBV7-9; cdr3_length: 14; cdr3_aa: CASSRRERGNEQFF
j_call: TRBJ2-1; v_call: TRBV5-1; cdr3_length: 15; cdr3_aa: CASSGRRGMDNEQFF
j_call: TRBJ2-5; v_call: TRBV5-1; cdr3_length: 16; cdr3_aa: CASSLALAGVIETQYF
j_call: TRBJ1-3; v_call: TRBV21-1; cdr3_length: 14; cdr3_aa: CASSARPQGNTIYF
j_call: TRBJ2-7; v_call: TRBV29-1; cdr3_length: 14; cdr3_aa: CSVLDGESSYEQYF
j_call: TRBJ2-1; v_call: TRBV10-3; cdr3_length: 14; cdr3_aa: CAISESTRVYEQFF
j_call: TRBJ2-3; v_call: TRBV28; cdr3_length: 15; cdr3_aa: CASKIAGGYTDTQYF
j_call: TRBJ1-6; v_call: TRBV5-5; cdr3_length: 14; cdr3_aa: CASSSGPGNSPLHF
j_call: TRBJ2-7; v_call: TRBV2; cdr3_length: 13; cdr3_aa: CASSRGAPYEQYF
j_call: TRBJ2-7; v_call: TRBV28; cdr3_length: 14; cdr3_aa: CASSLEDRAPEQYF
j_call: TRBJ2-1; v_call: TRBV12-3/TRBV12-4; cdr3_length: 14; cdr3_aa: CASSYEGYDNEQFF
j_call: TRBJ2-7; v_call: TRBV6-6; cdr3_length: 15; cdr3_aa: CASGVGRYLPYEQYF
j_call: TRBJ1-1; v_call: TRBV2; cdr3_length: 13; cdr3_aa: CASRVGGNTEAFF
j_call: TRBJ2-1; v_call: TRBV7-6; cdr3_length: 16; cdr3_aa: CASSFKRERRDEEQFF
j_call: TRBJ1-2; v_call: TRBV20-1; cdr3_length: 17; cdr3_aa: CSARDTTGDSANYGYTF
j_call: TRBJ2-2; v_call: TRBV20-1; cdr3_length: 14; cdr3_aa: CSARDGDSPGELFF
j_call: TRBJ2-2; v_call: TRBV6-2/TRBV6-3; cdr3_length: 16; cdr3_aa: CASKVAGGAWVGELFF
j_call: TRBJ2-7; v_call: TRBV28; cdr3_length: 13; cdr3_aa: CASSYSFVDEQYF
j_call: TRBJ1-2; v_call: TRBV29-1; cdr3_length: 17; cdr3_aa: CSVEDPGTGGADYGYTF
j_call: TRBJ1-1; v_call: TRBV20-1; cdr3_length: 13; cdr3_aa: CSARDLWGSEAFF
j_call: TRBJ2-3; v_call: TRBV30; cdr3_length: 15; cdr3_aa: CAWSARDSGADTQYF
j_call: TRBJ2-6; v_call: TRBV6-4; cdr3_length: 14; cdr3_aa: CASSDGQGANVLTF
j_call: TRBJ1-5; v_call: TRBV16; cdr3_length: 14; cdr3_aa: CASAQQDSNQPQHF
j_call: TRBJ1-4; v_call: TRBV2; cdr3_length: 14; cdr3_aa: CASIFTGQGEKLFF
j_call: TRBJ2-1; v_call: TRBV28; cdr3_length: 15; cdr3_aa: CASSLTSASYNEQFF
j_call: TRBJ1-1; v_call: TRBV20-1; cdr3_length: 11; cdr3_aa: CSTEGDTEAFF
j_call: TRBJ2-7; v_call: TRBV5-1; cdr3_length: 15; cdr3_aa: CASSLSGAGSYEQYF
j_call: TRBJ2-3; v_call: TRBV4-2; cdr3_length: 14; cdr3_aa: CASLDTSRVDTQYF
j_call: TRBJ2-7; v_call: TRBV7-9; cdr3_length: 15; cdr3_aa: CASSWGLAGTYEQYF
j_call: TRBJ2-3; v_call: TRBV6-6; cdr3_length: 15; cdr3_aa: CASSYSALQTDTQYF
j_call: TRBJ1-6; v_call: TRBV29-1; cdr3_length: 13; cdr3_aa: CSVGGDLGSPLHF
j_call: TRBJ1-1; v_call: TRBV29-1; cdr3_length: 13; cdr3_aa: CSATFPDNTEAFF
j_call: TRBJ2-2; v_call: TRBV10-1; cdr3_length: 16; cdr3_aa: CASSRDRGLDTGELFF